These T cell receptor beta chains were read from a single sample in a study of blood T cells in healthy people across ages. MiXCR, run by TCRdb on the 5' RACE reads, gives a single entry per CDR3 protein. The table shows roughly 2 million distinct CDR3 sequences, with roughly 52% occurring only once. Sequenced material: blood. Source of these receptors: a middle-aged woman in good health. Both conserved end residues are trimmed from each CDR3. Only some rows state a clone size, as once, few, many or a class for expanded clones.

v_call: TRBV10-3; clone_size: few; j_call: TRBJ2-5; cdr3_aa: AISESQGRIETQY
v_call: TRBV20-1; clone_size: once; j_call: TRBJ2-2; cdr3_aa: SARGRSNTGELF
v_call: TRBV27; clone_size: .; j_call: TRBJ2-7; cdr3_aa: ASRTSGTSGYYEQY
v_call: TRBV7-3; clone_size: few; j_call: TRBJ2-5; cdr3_aa: ASSLRGGGLPGVETQY
v_call: TRBV12-3/TRBV12-4; clone_size: .; j_call: TRBJ2-7; cdr3_aa: ASSPHPGQGPYEQY
v_call: TRBV20-1; clone_size: .; j_call: TRBJ2-3; cdr3_aa: SAEDRRRATDTQY
v_call: TRBV10-3; clone_size: once; j_call: TRBJ1-5; cdr3_aa: AISGGAPNQPQH
v_call: TRBV7-2; clone_size: .; j_call: TRBJ1-4; cdr3_aa: ASSLAKGVGEKLF
v_call: TRBV10-3; clone_size: .; j_call: TRBJ2-5; cdr3_aa: AISESPAGGETQY
v_call: TRBV27; clone_size: few; j_call: TRBJ1-4; cdr3_aa: ASSPRTGYNEKLF
v_call: TRBV20-1; clone_size: .; j_call: TRBJ2-1; cdr3_aa: SARDTSGGRFEQF
v_call: TRBV20-1; clone_size: .; j_call: TRBJ2-3; cdr3_aa: SATTGVRATDTQY
v_call: TRBV5-1; clone_size: .; j_call: TRBJ1-1; cdr3_aa: ASGYRDREAF
v_call: TRBV4-1; clone_size: .; j_call: .; cdr3_aa: ASSQAGGQGHEQY
v_call: TRBV27; clone_size: few; j_call: TRBJ2-3; cdr3_aa: ASSLHGSTDTQY
v_call: TRBV15; clone_size: .; j_call: TRBJ2-3; cdr3_aa: ATSSAGPSTDTQY
v_call: TRBV6-2/TRBV6-3; clone_size: few; j_call: TRBJ1-2; cdr3_aa: ASKSDRSAYGYT
v_call: TRBV28; clone_size: .; j_call: TRBJ1-2; cdr3_aa: ASFAGGAPDRGGCT
v_call: TRBV12-3/TRBV12-4; clone_size: .; j_call: TRBJ1-2; cdr3_aa: ASSPTGRHGYT
v_call: TRBV3-1; clone_size: .; j_call: TRBJ2-1; cdr3_aa: ASSQFVSCVGRGFYNEQF
v_call: TRBV20-1; clone_size: .; j_call: TRBJ2-1; cdr3_aa: SALGSGVYNEQF
v_call: TRBV7-3; clone_size: .; j_call: TRBJ2-2; cdr3_aa: ASSPRSSRVHTGELF
v_call: TRBV20-1; clone_size: .; j_call: TRBJ2-3; cdr3_aa: SASPTGLTDTQY
v_call: TRBV7-9; clone_size: few; j_call: TRBJ2-5; cdr3_aa: ASSESRTSGQETQY
v_call: TRBV10-3; clone_size: .; j_call: .; cdr3_aa: AISDAGTVKETQY
v_call: TRBV24-1; clone_size: .; j_call: TRBJ1-2; cdr3_aa: ATRGGQGSYGYT
v_call: TRBV6-2/TRBV6-3; clone_size: few; j_call: TRBJ2-1; cdr3_aa: ASTSRGGGQNEQF
v_call: TRBV6-1; clone_size: .; j_call: TRBJ1-6; cdr3_aa: ASSEAPGGNSPLH
v_call: TRBV29-1; clone_size: .; j_call: .; cdr3_aa: SGQSNYEQY